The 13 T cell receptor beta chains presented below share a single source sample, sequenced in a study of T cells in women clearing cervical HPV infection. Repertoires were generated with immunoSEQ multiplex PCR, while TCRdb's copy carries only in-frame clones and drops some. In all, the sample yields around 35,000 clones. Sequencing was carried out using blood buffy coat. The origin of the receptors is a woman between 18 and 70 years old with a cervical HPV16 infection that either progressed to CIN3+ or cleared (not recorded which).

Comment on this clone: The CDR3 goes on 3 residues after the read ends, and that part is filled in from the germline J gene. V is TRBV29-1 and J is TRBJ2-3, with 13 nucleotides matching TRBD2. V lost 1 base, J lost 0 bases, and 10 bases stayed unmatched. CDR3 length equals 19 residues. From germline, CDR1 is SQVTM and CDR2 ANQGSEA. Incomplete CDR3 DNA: TGCAGCGTTGAAGGGAGTCCCGGGACTAGCGGGACTAGCACAGATACG. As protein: CSVEGSPGTSGTSTDT. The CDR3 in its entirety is CSVEGSPGTSGTSTDTQYF.

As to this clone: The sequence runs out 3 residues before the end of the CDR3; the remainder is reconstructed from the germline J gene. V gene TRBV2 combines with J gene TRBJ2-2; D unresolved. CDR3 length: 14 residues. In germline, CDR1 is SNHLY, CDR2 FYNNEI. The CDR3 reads CASSATATNEKLFF. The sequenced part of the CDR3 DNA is TGTGCCAGCAGTGCCACGGCAACTAATGAAAAG.

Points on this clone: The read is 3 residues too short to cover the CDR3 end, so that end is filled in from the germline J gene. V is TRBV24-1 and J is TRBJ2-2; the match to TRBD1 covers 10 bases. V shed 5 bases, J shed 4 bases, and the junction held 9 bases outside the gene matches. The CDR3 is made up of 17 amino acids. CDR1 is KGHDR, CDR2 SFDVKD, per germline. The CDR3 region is CATSGGKDRGSTGELFF. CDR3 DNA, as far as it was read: TGTGCCACCAGTGGGGGTAAGGACAGGGGGTCCACCGGGGAG.

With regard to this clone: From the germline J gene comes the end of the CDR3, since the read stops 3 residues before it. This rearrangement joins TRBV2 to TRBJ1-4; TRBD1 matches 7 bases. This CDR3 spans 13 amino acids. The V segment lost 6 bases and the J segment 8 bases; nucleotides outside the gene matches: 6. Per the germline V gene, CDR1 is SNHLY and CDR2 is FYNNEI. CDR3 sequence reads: CASRAGQREKLFF. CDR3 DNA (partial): TGTGCCAGCAGAGCGGGACAGCGAGAAAAA.

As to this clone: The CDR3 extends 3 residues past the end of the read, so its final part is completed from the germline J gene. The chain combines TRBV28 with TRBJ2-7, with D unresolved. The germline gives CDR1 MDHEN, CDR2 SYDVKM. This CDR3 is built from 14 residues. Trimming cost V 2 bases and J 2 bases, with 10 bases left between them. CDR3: CASSLARPPYEQYF. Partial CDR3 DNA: TGTGCCAGCAGTTTAGCAAGGCCCCCCTACGAG.

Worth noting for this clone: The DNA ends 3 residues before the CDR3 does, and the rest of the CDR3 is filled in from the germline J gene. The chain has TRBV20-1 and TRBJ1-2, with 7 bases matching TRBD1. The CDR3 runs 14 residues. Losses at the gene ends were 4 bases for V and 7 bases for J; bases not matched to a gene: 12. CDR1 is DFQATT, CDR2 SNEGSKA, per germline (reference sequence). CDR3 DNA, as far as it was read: TGCAGTGCTACCCGACAGGGCCATATCTCTGGC. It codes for CSATRQGHISG. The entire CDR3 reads CSATRQGHISGYTF.

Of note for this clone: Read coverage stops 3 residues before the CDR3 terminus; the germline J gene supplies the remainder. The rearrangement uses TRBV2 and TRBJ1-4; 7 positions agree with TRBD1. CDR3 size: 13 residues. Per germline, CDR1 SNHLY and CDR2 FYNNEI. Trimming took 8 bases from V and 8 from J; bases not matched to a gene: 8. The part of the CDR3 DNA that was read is TGTGCCAGCGACGACAGGGTGGACGAAAAA. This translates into CASDDRVDEK. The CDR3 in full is CASDDRVDEKLFF. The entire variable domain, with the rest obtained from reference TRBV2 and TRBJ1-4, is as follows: EPEVTQTPSHQVTQMGQEVILRCVPISNHLYFYWYRQILGQKVEFLVSFYNNEISEKSEIFDDQFSVERPDGSNFTLKIRSTKLEDSAMYFCASDDRVDEKLFFGSGTQLSVL.

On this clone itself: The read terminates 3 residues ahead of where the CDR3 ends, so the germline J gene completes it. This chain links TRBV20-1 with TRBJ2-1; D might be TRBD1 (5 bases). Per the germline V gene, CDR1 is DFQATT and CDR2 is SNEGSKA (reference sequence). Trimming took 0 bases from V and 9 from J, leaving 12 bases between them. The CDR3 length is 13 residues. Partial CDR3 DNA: TGCAGTGCTAGAGATGGGCAGGGCACTGAG. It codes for CSARDGQGTE. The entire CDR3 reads CSARDGQGTEQFF.

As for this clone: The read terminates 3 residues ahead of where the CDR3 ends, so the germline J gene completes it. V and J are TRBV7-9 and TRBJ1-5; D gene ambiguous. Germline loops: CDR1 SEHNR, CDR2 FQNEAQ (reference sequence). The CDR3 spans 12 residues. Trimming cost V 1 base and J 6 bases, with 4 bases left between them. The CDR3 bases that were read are TGTGCCAGCAGCTTAGACAGTCAGCCC. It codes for CASSLDSQP. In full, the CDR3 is CASSLDSQPQHF.

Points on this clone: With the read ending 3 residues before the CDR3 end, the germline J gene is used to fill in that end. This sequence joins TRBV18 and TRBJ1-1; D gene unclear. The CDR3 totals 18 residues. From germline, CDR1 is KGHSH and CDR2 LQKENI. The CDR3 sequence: CASSQLALAGVAKNIAFF. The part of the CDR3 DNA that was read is TGTGCCAGCTCCCAATTAGCCCTAGCGGGAGTAGCCAAAAACATT.

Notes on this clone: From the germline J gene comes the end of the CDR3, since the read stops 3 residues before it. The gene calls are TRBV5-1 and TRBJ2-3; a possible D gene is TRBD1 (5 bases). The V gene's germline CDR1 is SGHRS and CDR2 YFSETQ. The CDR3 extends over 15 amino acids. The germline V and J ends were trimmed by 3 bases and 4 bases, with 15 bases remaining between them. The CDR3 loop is CASSSQGVGPDTQYF. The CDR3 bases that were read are TGCGCCAGCAGCTCCCAGGGTGTTGGGCCAGATACG. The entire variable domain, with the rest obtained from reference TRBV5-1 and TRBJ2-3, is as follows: KAGVTQTPRYLIKTRGQQVTLSCSPISGHRSVSWYQQTPGQGLQFLFEYFSETQRNKGNFPGRFSGRQFSNSRSEMNVSTLELGDSALYLCASSSQGVGPDTQYFGPGTRLTVL.

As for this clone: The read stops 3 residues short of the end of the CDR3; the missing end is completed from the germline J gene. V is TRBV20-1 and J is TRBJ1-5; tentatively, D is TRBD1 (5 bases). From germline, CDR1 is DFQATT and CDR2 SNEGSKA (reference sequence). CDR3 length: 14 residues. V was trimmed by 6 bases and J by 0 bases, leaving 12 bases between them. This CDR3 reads CSALTVYSNQPQHF. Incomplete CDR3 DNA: TGCAGTGCCCTGACAGTTTATAGCAATCAGCCC.

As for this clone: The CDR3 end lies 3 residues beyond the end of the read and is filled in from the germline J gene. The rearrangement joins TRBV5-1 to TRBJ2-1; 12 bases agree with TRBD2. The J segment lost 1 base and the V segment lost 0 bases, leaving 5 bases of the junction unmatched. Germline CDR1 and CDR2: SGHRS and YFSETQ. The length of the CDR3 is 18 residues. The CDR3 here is CASSLGTSGDSSYNEQFF. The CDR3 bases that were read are TGCGCCAGCAGCTTGGGGACTAGCGGGGACTCGTCCTACAATGAG.